Presented here are 28 T cell receptor beta chains from one specimen sequenced in a study of radiotherapy plus CTLA-4 blockade in lung cancer (dated by TCRdb to between 2017 and 2018). Libraries were prepared through the immunoSEQ multiplex PCR assay. Not all clones reach the TCRdb copy of this immuneACCESS table, which keeps in-frame sequences only. Checked studies attribute under half of the gap to unresolved V genes and leave the rest unexplained. This sample holds 45,000 to 55,000 clones; more than 70% were observed only once. In total, the top ten clones hold about 7.2% of the sample. The input for sequencing was peripheral blood, taken from a patient treated with radiotherapy plus ipilimumab. These receptors came from a human donor with non-small cell lung cancer whose response to radiotherapy plus ipilimumab could not be evaluated.

The V and J genes are TRBV27 and TRBJ2-5; D perhaps matches TRBD2 (6 bases). Germline assignment: CDR1 MNHEY and CDR2 SMNVEV (reference sequence). Between the trimmed V and J ends, which lost 8 bases and 0 bases, there was a span of 13 bases. This CDR3 contains 14 residues. The CDR3 nucleotides are TGTGCCAGCCGGGGGAGAGAGTACCAAGAGACCCAGTACTTC. Residues: CASRGREYQETQYF.

CDR3 sequence (DNA): TGCAGTGCTAGAGGCGGTCGGGAGCAGTACTTC. Translating gives CSARGGREQYF. V and J are TRBV20-1 and TRBJ2-7, with D hard to call. Germline V gives CDR1 DFQATT, CDR2 SNEGSKA (reference sequence). There are 11 residues in the CDR3. Between the trimmed V and J ends, which lost 1 base and 7 bases, there was a span of 8 bases.

This clone appeared a single time. This sequence joins TRBV5-1 and TRBJ2-2; 8 bases match TRBD2. The CDR3 length is 17 residues. CDR1 and CDR2 (germline): SGHRS, YFSETQ. With 4 bases clipped from V and 3 bases from J, the junction kept 11 bases outside the gene matches. The CDR3 nucleotides are TGCGCCAGCAGCCCCCTTCCGCGGGGGGTGGACACCGGGGAGCTGTTTTTT. It specifies CASSPLPRGVDTGELFF. Full variable domain (rest looked up from reference TRBV5-1 and TRBJ2-2): KAGVTQTPRYLIKTRGQQVTLSCSPISGHRSVSWYQQTPGQGLQFLFEYFSETQRNKGNFPGRFSGRQFSNSRSEMNVSTLELGDSALYLCASSPLPRGVDTGELFFGEGSRLTVL.

The chain joins TRBV6-5 to TRBJ2-7; TRBD1 might be the D (6 bases). Per germline, CDR1 MNHEY and CDR2 SVGAGI. This CDR3 is 16 amino acids long. Trimming removed 0 bases at V and 0 bases at J, with 12 bases between. As DNA, the CDR3 is TGTGCCAGCAGTTACTCCACGACAGGCCCCTCCTACGAGCAGTACTTC. This gives the protein CASSYSTTGPSYEQYF.

V and J are TRBV9 and TRBJ2-3; 9 nucleotides align to TRBD2. The CDR3 is 15 residues long. Unmatched junction bases numbered 10, after V lost 7 bases and J lost 4 bases. In germline, CDR1 is SGDLS, CDR2 YYNGEE. The CDR3 protein is CASSRRGGAPDTQYF. The CDR3 DNA reads as TGTGCCAGCTCCCGGCGGGGGGGAGCCCCAGATACGCAGTATTTT.

The rearrangement uses TRBV27 and TRBJ2-7, with 11 bases identical to TRBD2. Germline assignment: CDR1 MNHEY and CDR2 SMNVEV (reference sequence). V gave up 4 bases and J gave up 7 bases; unmatched junction bases: 12. The CDR3 has 16 residues. In DNA form, the CDR3 reads TGTGCCAGCAGTTCCACTAGCGGGAGAGTGCCGTGGGAGCAGTACTTC. Amino acid sequence: CASSSTSGRVPWEQYF.

The rearrangement links TRBV14 to TRBJ2-5, with 11 bases lining up with TRBD2. V dropped 2 bases and J dropped 4; count of bases not matched to a gene: 3. This CDR3 is 15 amino acids long. Germline assignment: CDR1 SGHDN and CDR2 FVKESK. This CDR3 is CASSQLAGGLETQYF. DNA for the CDR3: TGTGCCAGCAGCCAACTAGCGGGAGGACTAGAGACCCAGTACTTC.

This sequence joins TRBV5-1 and TRBJ1-2; D remains unclear. The germline V gene has CDR1 SGHRS and CDR2 YFSETQ. CDR3 length equals 15 residues. The germline V and J ends were trimmed by 1 base and 1 base, with 11 bases remaining between them. The CDR3 bases are TGCGCCAGCAGCTTGTATACGTCAGATAACTATGGCTACACCTTC. The encoded protein is CASSLYTSDNYGYTF.

This chain links TRBV5-1 with TRBJ1-3; 7 bases agree with TRBD1. This CDR3 is built from 17 residues. With V trimmed by 2 bases and J by 4 bases, 12 bases remained unmatched. Per the germline V gene, CDR1 is SGHRS and CDR2 is YFSETQ. CDR3 DNA: TGCGCCAGCAGCTTTAGCCCCGTTGGGACAGCAGGAAACACCATATATTTT. Its translation is CASSFSPVGTAGNTIYF.

The chain is built from TRBV2 and TRBJ1-3, with 7 nucleotides matching TRBD1. Germline trimming cut 6 bases from V and 0 bases from J; bases unmatched to any gene: 5. Germline V CDR1 and CDR2: SNHLY, FYNNEI. There are 15 residues in the CDR3. In nucleotides, the CDR3 is TGTGCCAGCAGCGATCGACAGGGCTCTGGAAACACCATATATTTT. It encodes CASSDRQGSGNTIYF.

The chain employs TRBV25-1 and TRBJ1-3; D gene ambiguous. CDR1 and CDR2 (germline): MGHDK, SYGVNS. CDR3 length: 11 residues. V lost 7 bases, J lost 6 bases, and 7 bases lay in between. CDR3 residues: CASTSLNTIYF. For the CDR3, the DNA is TGTGCCAGCACTTCCCTAAACACCATATATTTT.

The chain uses TRBV27 and TRBJ2-2; D gene unclear. Germline assignment: CDR1 MNHEY and CDR2 SMNVEV (reference sequence). The CDR3 has 13 residues. Trimming pared 1 base from V and 3 bases from J, leaving 3 bases between. CDR3 nucleotides: TGTGCCAGCAGTTTATGGCACACCGGGGAGCTGTTTTTT. It codes for CASSLWHTGELFF.

CDR3 DNA: TGTGCCATCGCTGTCGGGGAGAGCTATGGCTACACCTTC. Residues: CAIAVGESYGYTF. The chain joins TRBV10-3 to TRBJ1-2, with D hard to call. V gave up 8 bases and J gave up 4 bases, with 14 bases separating them. CDR3 length: 13 amino acids. Germline V gene data show CDR1 as ENHRY and CDR2 as SYGVKD.

The V call is TRBV7-2, the J call TRBJ1-5; TRBD1 might be the D (5 bases). The V gene's germline CDR1 is SGHTA and CDR2 FQGNSA. The CDR3 totals 15 residues. V was shortened by 1 base and J by 5 bases, with 12 bases between the two germline ends. CDR3 sequence: CASSLETVYYQPQHF. Written as DNA, the CDR3 is TGTGCCAGCAGCTTAGAGACAGTATATTATCAGCCCCAGCATTTT.

This chain connects TRBV5-4 to TRBJ2-2, with D unclear. Germline CDR1 SGHNT, CDR2 YYREEE (reference sequence). V lost 1 base and J lost 6, with 10 bases in between. This CDR3 is 14 amino acids long. This chain's CDR3 is CASSLNLEAGELFF. CDR3 bases: TGTGCCAGCAGCTTGAATCTAGAGGCCGGGGAGCTGTTTTTT.

V usage is TRBV5-6 and J usage is TRBJ2-3; D possibly corresponds to TRBD2 (5 bases). The V end lost 1 base, the J end lost 3 bases, and 9 bases lay between the germline ends. CDR1 and CDR2 from the germline V gene are SGHDT and YYEEEE. This CDR3 has 14 residues. CDR3 sequence: CASSLTSFTDTQYF. The CDR3 DNA reads TGTGCCAGCAGCTTGACTAGTTTTACAGATACGCAGTATTTT.

The CDR3 loop reads CASSPPRHLNTEAFF. The CDR3 DNA reads TGTGCCAGCTCACCACCTCGCCATCTAAACACTGAAGCTTTCTTT. The chain employs TRBV18 and TRBJ1-1; D unclear. CDR1 and CDR2 from the germline V gene are KGHSH and LQKENI. Trimming stripped 0 bases from V and 2 bases from J, with 10 bases between. This CDR3 region has 15 residues.

The rearrangement uses TRBV15 and TRBJ2-1; 11 nucleotides agree with TRBD1. The length of the CDR3 is 16 residues. J gave up 8 bases and V 3 bases, and 9 bases lay outside the gene matches. Germline lookup yields CDR1 LNHNV and CDR2 YYDKDF (reference sequence). CDR3 residues: CATSRGQGGPGDEQFF. The CDR3 nucleotides read TGTGCCACCAGCAGGGGACAGGGGGGCCCAGGGGATGAGCAGTTCTTC. The full variable domain, in which reference TRBV15 and TRBJ2-1 provide the parts outside the CDR3, is DAMVIQNPRYQVTQFGKPVTLSCSQTLNHNVMYWYQQKSSQAPKLLFHYYDKDFNNEADTPDNFQSRRPNTSFCFLDIRSPGLGDTAMYLCATSRGQGGPGDEQFFGPGTRLTVL.

The rearrangement uses TRBV10-1 and TRBJ2-2, with 10 nucleotides matching TRBD2. Trimming at V came to 5 bases and at J to 2 bases, leaving 2 bases not matched to a gene. Germline CDR1 and CDR2: WNHNN and SYGVQD (reference sequence). The CDR3 sequence is 15 residues long. CDR3 loop: CASSTSGVNTGELFF. The CDR3, as DNA: TGCGCCAGCAGTACTAGCGGGGTTAACACCGGGGAGCTGTTTTTT.

The chain combines TRBV19 with TRBJ1-4; 8 nucleotides agree with TRBD1. V lost 7 bases to trimming and J lost 8 bases; unmatched junction nucleotides: 6. CDR3 length equals 13 residues. Germline assignment: CDR1 LNHDA and CDR2 SQIVND (reference sequence). The DNA for the CDR3 is TGTGCCAGTACAGACAGGGGACGGGAAAAACTGTTTTTT. Its protein is CASTDRGREKLFF.

The CDR3 reads CASSQDGALSSGDEQFF. CDR3 bases: TGCGCCAGCAGCCAAGATGGGGCACTCTCATCAGGGGATGAGCAGTTCTTC. V usage is TRBV4-1 and J usage is TRBJ2-1; TRBD1 is a possible D gene (6 bases). V lost 0 bases to trimming and J lost 8 bases, with 20 bases between them. Germline values: CDR1 MGHRA, CDR2 YSYEKL. The CDR3 is 17 amino acids.

CDR3 in amino acids: CASSASSGGAYEQYF. The DNA for the CDR3 is TGTGCCAGCAGCGCCTCTAGCGGGGGGGCCTACGAGCAGTACTTC. V and J are TRBV9 and TRBJ2-7; 12 nucleotides line up with TRBD2. The CDR3 runs 15 residues. The ends lost 3 bases at V and 2 bases at J; junction bases unmatched: 3. Germline assignment: CDR1 SGDLS and CDR2 YYNGEE.

This clone was found once. The chain recombines TRBV14 with TRBJ1-2, with unresolved D. There are 13 residues in the CDR3. Germline V lookup: CDR1 SGHDN, CDR2 FVKESK. V lost 0 bases to trimming and J lost 5 bases, with 7 bases between them. In DNA form, the CDR3 reads TGTGCCAGCAGCCAAGATTTCGCGTATGGCTACACCTTC. Its protein product is CASSQDFAYGYTF.

The gene calls are TRBV7-9 and TRBJ1-1; 9 positions match TRBD1. The junction had 14 bases not matched to a gene; V was cut back by 3 bases and J by 0 bases. Germline V gene data show CDR1 as SEHNR and CDR2 as FQNEAQ (reference sequence). The CDR3 length is 19 residues. The CDR3 here is CASSLRDRVPRQVNTEAFF. The CDR3 region has the DNA TGTGCCAGCAGCTTGAGGGACAGGGTGCCTAGACAGGTGAACACTGAAGCTTTCTTT. Variable domain in full (rest from reference TRBV7-9 and TRBJ1-1): DTGVSQNPRHKITKRGQNVTFRCDPISEHNRLYWYRQTLGQGPEFLTYFQNEAQLEKSRLLSDRFSAERPKGSFSTLEIQRTEQGDSAMYLCASSLRDRVPRQVNTEAFFGQGTRLTVV.

The chain carries TRBV28 and TRBJ1-2; 8 bases are shared with TRBD1. Trimming removed 8 bases from V and 5 bases from J; junction bases left unmatched: 13. The CDR3 runs to 15 residues. Germline CDR1 is MDHEN and CDR2 is SYDVKM. For the CDR3, the DNA is TGTGCCAGCGGGGTTTACAGGGGGGTAGGGTATGGCTACACCTTC. It translates to CASGVYRGVGYGYTF.

This rearrangement joins TRBV28 to TRBJ1-5; the D is unclear. The CDR3 totals 15 residues. Germline V gene data show CDR1 as MDHEN and CDR2 as SYDVKM. V was cut by 6 bases and J by 3 bases, with 15 bases left in between. The CDR3 DNA reads as TGTGCCAGCAGCCACTCCGCGAGGGTCAATCAGCCCCAGCATTTT. It specifies CASSHSARVNQPQHF.

The rearrangement uses TRBV14 and TRBJ2-1, with D possibly matching TRBD2 (6 bases). CDR3 length: 17 residues. Germline CDR1 is SGHDN and CDR2 is FVKESK. V lost 1 base, J lost 2 bases, and 15 bases lay in between. The CDR3 DNA reads as TGTGCCAGCAGCCAAGGCCCGCTAGCGCCTCCCTACAATGAGCAGTTCTTC. This sequence encodes CASSQGPLAPPYNEQFF.

J is TRBJ1-3 and V is TRBV15; 7 positions agree with TRBD1. The CDR3 is 18 amino acids. V was clipped by 0 bases and J by 0 bases; unmatched bases: 8. Germline V gene lookup returns CDR1 LNHNV and CDR2 YYDKDF (reference sequence). The CDR3 sequence is CATSRDLGQPVSGNTIYF. The CDR3 DNA reads TGTGCCACCAGCAGAGACCTGGGACAGCCCGTCTCTGGAAACACCATATATTTT.